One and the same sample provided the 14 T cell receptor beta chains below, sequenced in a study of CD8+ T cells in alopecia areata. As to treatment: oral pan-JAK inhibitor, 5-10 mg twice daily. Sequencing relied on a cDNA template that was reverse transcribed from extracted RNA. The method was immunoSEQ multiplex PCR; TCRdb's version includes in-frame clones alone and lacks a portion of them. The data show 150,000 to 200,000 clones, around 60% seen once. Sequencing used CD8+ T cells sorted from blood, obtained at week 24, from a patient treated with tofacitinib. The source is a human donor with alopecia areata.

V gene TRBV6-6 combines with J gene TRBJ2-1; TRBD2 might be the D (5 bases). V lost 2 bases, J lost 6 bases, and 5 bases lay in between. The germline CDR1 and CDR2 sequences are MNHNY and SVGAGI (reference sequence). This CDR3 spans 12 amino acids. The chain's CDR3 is CASSYGSNEQFF. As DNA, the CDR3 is TGTGCCAGCAGTTACGGGAGCAATGAGCAGTTCTTC.

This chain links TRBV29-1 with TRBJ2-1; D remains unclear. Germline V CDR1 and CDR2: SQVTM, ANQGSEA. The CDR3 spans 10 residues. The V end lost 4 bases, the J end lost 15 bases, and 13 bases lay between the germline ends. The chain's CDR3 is CSVVTESLFF. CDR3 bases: TGCAGCGTTGTAACGGAGTCCTTGTTCTTC.

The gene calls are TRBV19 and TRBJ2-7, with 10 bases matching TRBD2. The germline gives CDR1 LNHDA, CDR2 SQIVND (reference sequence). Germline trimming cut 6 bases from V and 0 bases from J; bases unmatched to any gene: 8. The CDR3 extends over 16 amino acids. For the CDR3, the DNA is TGTGCCAGTAGGATGGGTAGCGGGGGGCTCTCCTACGAGCAGTACTTC. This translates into CASRMGSGGLSYEQYF. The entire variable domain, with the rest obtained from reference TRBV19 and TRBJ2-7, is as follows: DGGITQSPKYLFRKEGQNVTLSCEQNLNHDAMYWYRQDPGQGLRLIYYSQIVNDFQKGDIAEGYSVSREKKESFPLTVTSAQKNPTAFYLCASRMGSGGLSYEQYFGPGTRLTVT.

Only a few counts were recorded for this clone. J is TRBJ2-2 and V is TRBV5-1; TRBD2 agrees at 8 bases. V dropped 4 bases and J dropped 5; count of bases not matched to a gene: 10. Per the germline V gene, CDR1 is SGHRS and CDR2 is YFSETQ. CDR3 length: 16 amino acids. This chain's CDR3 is CASSPERGHWTGELFF. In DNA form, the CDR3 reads TGCGCCAGCAGCCCCGAGCGGGGGCACTGGACCGGGGAGCTGTTTTTT.

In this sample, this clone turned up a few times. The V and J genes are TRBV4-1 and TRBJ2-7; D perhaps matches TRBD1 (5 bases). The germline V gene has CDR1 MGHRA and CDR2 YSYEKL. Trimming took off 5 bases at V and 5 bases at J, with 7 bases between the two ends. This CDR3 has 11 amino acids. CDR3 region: CASSIRDEQYF. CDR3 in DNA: TGCGCCAGCAGCATCAGGGACGAGCAGTACTTC.

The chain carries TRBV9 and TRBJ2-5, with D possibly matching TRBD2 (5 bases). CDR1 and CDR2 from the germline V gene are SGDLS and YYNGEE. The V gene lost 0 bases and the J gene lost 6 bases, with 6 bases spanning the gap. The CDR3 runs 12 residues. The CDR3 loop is CASSVDGKTQYF. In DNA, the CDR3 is TGTGCCAGCAGCGTAGACGGGAAGACCCAGTACTTC.

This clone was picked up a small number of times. The CDR3 bases are TGTGCCACTAGAAAGACTAGCGGGGGCCCCTACGAGCAGTACTTC. Its protein product is CATRKTSGGPYEQYF. J is TRBJ2-7 and V is TRBV19, with 12 bases fitting TRBD2. The ends lost 10 bases at V and 2 bases at J; junction bases unmatched: 9. The CDR3 loop spans 15 amino acids. Germline loops: CDR1 LNHDA, CDR2 SQIVND (reference sequence).

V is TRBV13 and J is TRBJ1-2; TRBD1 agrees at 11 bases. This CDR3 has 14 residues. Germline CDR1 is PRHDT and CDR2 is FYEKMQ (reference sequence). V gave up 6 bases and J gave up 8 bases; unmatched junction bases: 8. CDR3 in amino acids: CASSLDRGLEGYTF. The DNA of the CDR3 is TGTGCCAGCAGTTTGGACAGGGGGCTTGAAGGCTACACCTTC.

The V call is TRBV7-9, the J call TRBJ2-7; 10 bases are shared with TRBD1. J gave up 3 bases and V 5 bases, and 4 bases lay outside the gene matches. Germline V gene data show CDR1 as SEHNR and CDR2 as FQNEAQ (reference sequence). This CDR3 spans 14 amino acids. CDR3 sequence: CASSGGTGVYEQYF. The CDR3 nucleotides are TGTGCCAGCAGCGGCGGGACAGGGGTCTACGAGCAGTACTTC.

The CDR3 protein is CASSFGAEQFF. For the CDR3, the DNA is TGTGCCAGCAGCTTCGGGGCTGAGCAGTTCTTC. The chain carries TRBV11-2 and TRBJ2-1; either TRBD1 or TRBD2 may supply D (5 bases each). Deletions cut 3 bases from V and 9 bases from J, with 6 bases between. The CDR3 has 11 amino acids. The germline V gene encodes CDR1 SGHAT and CDR2 FQNNGV.

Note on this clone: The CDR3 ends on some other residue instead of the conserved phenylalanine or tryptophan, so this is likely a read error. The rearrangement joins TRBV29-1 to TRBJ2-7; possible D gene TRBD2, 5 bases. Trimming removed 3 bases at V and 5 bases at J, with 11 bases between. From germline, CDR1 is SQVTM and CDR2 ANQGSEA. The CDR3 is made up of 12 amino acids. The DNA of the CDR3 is TGCAGCGTTGATAGCGCCGGGAACGAGCAGTACCTC. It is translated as CSVDSAGNEQYL.

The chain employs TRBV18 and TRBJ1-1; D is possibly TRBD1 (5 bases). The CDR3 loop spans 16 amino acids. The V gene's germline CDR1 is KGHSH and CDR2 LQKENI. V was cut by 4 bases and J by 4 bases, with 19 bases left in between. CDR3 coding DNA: TGTGCCAGCTCACTGCAGAGTCCCAGGGAGAGCACTGAAGCTTTCTTT. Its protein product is CASSLQSPRESTEAFF.

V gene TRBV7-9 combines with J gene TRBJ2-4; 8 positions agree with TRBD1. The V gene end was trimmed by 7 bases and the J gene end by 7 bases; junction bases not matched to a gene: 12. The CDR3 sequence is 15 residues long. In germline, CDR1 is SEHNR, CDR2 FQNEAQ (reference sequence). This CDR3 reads CASTWTGWGRNIQYF. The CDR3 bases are TGTGCCAGCACCTGGACAGGGTGGGGACGGAACATTCAGTACTTC. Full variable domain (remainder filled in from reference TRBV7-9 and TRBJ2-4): DTGVSQNPRHKITKRGQNVTFRCDPISEHNRLYWYRQTLGQGPEFLTYFQNEAQLEKSRLLSDRFSAERPKGSFSTLEIQRTEQGDSAMYLCASTWTGWGRNIQYFGAGTRLSVL.

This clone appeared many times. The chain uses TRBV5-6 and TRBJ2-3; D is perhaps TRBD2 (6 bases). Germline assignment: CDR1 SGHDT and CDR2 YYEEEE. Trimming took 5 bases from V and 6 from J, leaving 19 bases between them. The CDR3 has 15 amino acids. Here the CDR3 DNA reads TGTGCCAGCAGGAACACTAATCGGGGGTTTGATACGCAGTATTTT. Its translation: CASRNTNRGFDTQYF.